This T cell receptor beta chain originates from a study of cytomegalovirus exposure and HLA in healthy donors. Study at large: Early on, a data release was issued that held approximately 92 million unique TCRs from HLA-typed donors. Findings and limits, study-wide: Clonal expansion was found to be greater in HLA-associated TCR beta chains than in equally common others in a later analysis. Previously analyzed data showed that most TCR beta V segments were productive at a frequency of about 87% or about 30%. There were some V segments, including TRBV6-2 and TRBV6-3, excluded as indistinguishable.

CDR1 and CDR2 (germline): MNHEY, SVGAGI. The CDR3 totals 14 residues. The ends were cut back, 6 bases at V and 9 bases at J, with 15 bases in the middle. In regard to this clone: Its specificity is not known.

PCR involved 60 Vbeta and 13 Jbeta primers. Here immunoSEQ multiplex PCR was the method, and the copy in TCRdb shows in-frame clones only, minus some. The sample contains 200,000 to 250,000 clones, 75% to 90% of which appear only once. The specimen sequenced was PBMCs. The chain links TRBV6-5 to TRBJ1-6; tentative D call: TRBD1 (5 bases). The receptor comes from a boy between 2 and 15 years old in good health and CMV-seronegative. The CDR3 here is CASRPGTGGSPLHF. The DNA of the CDR3 is TGTGCCAGCAGGCCCGGGACTGGGGGTTCACCCCTCCACTTT.